Below, 5 T cell receptor beta chains from the same sample are listed, as sequenced in a study of T cell responses to AZD1222 COVID-19 vaccine. Libraries were prepared by immunoSEQ multiplex PCR; TCRdb keeps only in-frame clonotypes and omits some of them. The table lists about 150,000 clones, about 93% of them singletons, with roughly 9% in the top ten. Sequences were derived from peripheral blood, sampled on day 0 of AZD1222 vaccination. These receptors came from an adult in good health.

The rearrangement links TRBV24-1 to TRBJ2-5, with TRBD1 identical over 8 bases. Germline assignment: CDR1 KGHDR and CDR2 SFDVKD. CDR3 size: 13 residues. The trim removed 7 bases at V and 5 bases at J, leaving 5 bases unmatched. As DNA, the CDR3 is TGTGCCACCAGCAGGGGGCCCGGCGAGACCCAGTACTTC. This encodes CATSRGPGETQYF.

This sequence joins TRBV19 and TRBJ1-1, with 7 positions matching TRBD1. CDR3 length: 15 amino acids. Germline trimming cut 5 bases from V and 3 bases from J; bases unmatched to any gene: 9. Germline loops: CDR1 LNHDA, CDR2 SQIVND (reference sequence). CDR3 residues: CASSPRGRGDTEAFF. CDR3 in DNA: TGTGCCAGTAGTCCTCGAGGCAGGGGGGACACTGAAGCTTTCTTT.

Regarding this clone: Other nucleotide sequences from this sample produce the same CDR3. The chain carries TRBV5-1 and TRBJ2-1; perhaps D is TRBD1 or TRBD2 (6 bases each). V was clipped by 2 bases and J by 1 base, with 7 bases between them. The CDR3 has 14 amino acids. From germline, CDR1 is SGHRS and CDR2 YFSETQ. Here the CDR3 reads CASSLGGSYNEQFF. The CDR3 DNA reads TGCGCCAGCAGCTTAGGGGGGTCCTACAATGAGCAGTTCTTC.

This chain connects TRBV11-3 to TRBJ1-4, with TRBD1 matching 7 bases. V lost 6 bases, J lost 2 bases, and 9 bases stayed unmatched. CDR3 length: 16 residues. CDR1 SGHNT and CDR2 YENEEA come from the germline V gene. The CDR3 DNA reads TGTGCCAGCAGGCTGGGACAGACTCTCACTAATGAAAAACTGTTTTTT. Its translation is CASRLGQTLTNEKLFF.

This clone was observed once. V is TRBV5-4 and J is TRBJ1-2; D remains unclear. V shed 0 bases and J shed 5 bases, with 8 bases lying between them. Looked up from germline, CDR1 is SGHNT and CDR2 is YYREEE (reference sequence). The CDR3 totals 13 residues. CDR3 DNA sequence: TGTGCCAGCAGCTTGGTAGCCCCATATGGCTACACCTTC. Encoded protein: CASSLVAPYGYTF.